This is a list of T cell receptor beta chains from one sample in a study of blood T cell repertoires in COVID-19. The protocol was immunoSEQ multiplex PCR, while the TCRdb copy is restricted to in-frame clones and leaves out a portion. Of approximately 210,000 clones detected, roughly 79% appear once; the ten largest clones hold approximately 15%. Sequences were obtained from PBMCs or T cells enriched from blood (not recorded which). The source of these receptors is a man aged 35 to 55 who had recovered from COVID-19. Both conserved end residues are part of each CDR3.

TRBV18 14 CASSLAGVEGEQFF
TRBV6-5 13 CASRRGQENIQYF
TRBV2 16 CASSAGTSGGPGELFF
TRBV7-2 18 CASSLTGYSSGRTDTQYF
TRBV6-5 15 CASSYSGQAHTEAFF
TRBV28 14 CASSLAGAGTEAFF
TRBV9 15 CASSVEGQGADTQYF
TRBV29-1 14 CSVLLQGAVTEAFF
TRBV5-1 15 CASSHRGQGQETQYF
TRBV5-1 14 CASSLVPGDTEAFF
TRBV12-2 17 CASRFRDKTRGLYGYTF
TRBV6-5 14 CASRTPGGKETQYF
TRBV7-9 15 CASSLSGQDNSPLHF
TRBV9 16 CATTRVPGLLNTEAFF